The T cell receptor (beta chain) described here comes from a study of graft-versus-host responses after intestinal transplantation. Study details: Recipients across the board were started on anti-thymocyte globulin induction, then kept on tacrolimus and steroids for two to four years.

Comment on this clone: The antigen is unknown.

Sequencing was performed with immunoSEQ multiplex PCR; in TCRdb, only in-frame clones are kept and a portion is missing. The table records around 37,000 clones, roughly nine tenths of them present only once. CDR1 and CDR2 from the germline V gene are SGHRS and YFSETQ. The ends were cut back, 5 bases at V and 1 base at J, with 9 bases in the middle. The CDR3 has 14 amino acids. Grafts had their tissue processed, releasing intraepithelial and lamina propria lymphocytes. Overall study findings and caveats: Individuals who had graft-donor T cell macrochimerism had allografts that showed high graft-versus-host to host-versus-graft clonal ratios. Peak levels of circulating GvH clones tracked with early post-transplant HvG declines.

Sequences were derived from ileum tissue, sampled almost 210 days after intestinal transplant. The chain recombines TRBV5-1 with TRBJ2-2; no definite D call. This clonotype was obtained from a human patient who received an intestinal transplant, so some T cells may come from the graft donor. The CDR3 reads CASRSAGNTGELFF. CDR3 nucleotide sequence: TGCGCCAGCAGATCGGCAGGGAACACCGGGGAGCTGTTTTTT.